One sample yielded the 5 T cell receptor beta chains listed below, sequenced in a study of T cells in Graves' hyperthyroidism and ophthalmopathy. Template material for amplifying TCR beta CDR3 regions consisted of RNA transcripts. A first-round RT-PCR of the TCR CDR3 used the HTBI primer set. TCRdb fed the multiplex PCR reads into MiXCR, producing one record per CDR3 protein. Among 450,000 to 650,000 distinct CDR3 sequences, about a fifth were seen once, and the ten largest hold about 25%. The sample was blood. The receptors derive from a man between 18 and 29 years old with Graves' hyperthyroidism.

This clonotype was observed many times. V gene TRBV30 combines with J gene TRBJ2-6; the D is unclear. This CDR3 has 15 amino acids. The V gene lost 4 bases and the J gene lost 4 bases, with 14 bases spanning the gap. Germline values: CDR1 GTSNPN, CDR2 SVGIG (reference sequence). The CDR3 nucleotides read TGTGCCTGGACTGTCGGTGCCCCGGGGGCCAACGTCCTGACTTTC. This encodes CAWTVGAPGANVLTF.

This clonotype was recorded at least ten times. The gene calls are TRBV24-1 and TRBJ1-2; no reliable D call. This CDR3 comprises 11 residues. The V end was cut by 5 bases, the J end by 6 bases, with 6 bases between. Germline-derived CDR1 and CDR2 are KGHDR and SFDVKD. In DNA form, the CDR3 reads TGTGCCACCAGTGTGGGCGATGGCTACACCTTC. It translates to CATSVGDGYTF.

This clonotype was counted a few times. The CDR3 spells CASSLMGQFTGELFF. Written as DNA, the CDR3 is TGTGCCAGTAGTTTGATGGGACAATTCACCGGGGAGCTGTTTTTT. The chain combines TRBV19 with TRBJ2-2; D is perhaps TRBD1 (6 bases). The CDR3 covers 15 residues. V lost 5 bases to trimming and J lost 4 bases, with 14 bases between them. The V gene's germline CDR1 is LNHDA and CDR2 SQIVND (reference sequence). The full variable domain, its missing parts supplied by reference TRBV19 and TRBJ2-2, is DGGITQSPKYLFRKEGQNVTLSCEQNLNHDAMYWYRQDPGQGLRLIYYSQIVNDFQKGDIAEGYSVSREKKESFPLTVTSAQKNPTAFYLCASSLMGQFTGELFFGEGSRLTVL.

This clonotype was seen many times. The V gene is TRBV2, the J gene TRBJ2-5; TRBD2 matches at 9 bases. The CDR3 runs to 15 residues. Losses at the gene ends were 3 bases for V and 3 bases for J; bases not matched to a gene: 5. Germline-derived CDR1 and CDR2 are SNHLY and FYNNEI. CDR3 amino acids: CASSDGAGGKETQYF. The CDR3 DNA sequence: TGTGCCAGCAGTGATGGAGCGGGGGGAAAAGAGACCCAGTACTTC.

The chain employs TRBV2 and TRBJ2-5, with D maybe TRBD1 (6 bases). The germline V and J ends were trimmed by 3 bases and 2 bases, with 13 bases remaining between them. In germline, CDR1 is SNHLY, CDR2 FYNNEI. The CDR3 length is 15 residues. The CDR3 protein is CASSDRTVRQETQYF. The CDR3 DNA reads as TGTGCCAGCAGTGATCGGACAGTACGACAAGAGACCCAGTACTTC.